Below are 30 T cell receptor beta chains sequenced from a single sample in a study of T cells after yellow fever vaccination. TCRdb used MiXCR to reprocess the 5' RACE reads, holding one entry per CDR3 protein. The sample includes roughly 170,000 distinct CDR3 sequences, approximately 6.2% of them seen just once. The sample consisted of CD4+ T cells sorted from PBMCs, taken on the day of the first yellow fever vaccination. These receptor sequences come from a man between 18 and 35 years old who received the YFV17D yellow fever vaccine.

This clonotype was counted a few times. The gene calls are TRBV27 and TRBJ1-2; 8 bases align to TRBD1. This CDR3 has 15 amino acids. Germline values: CDR1 MNHEY, CDR2 SMNVEV (reference sequence). V shed 5 bases and J 0 bases; nucleotides not matched to a gene: 5. The CDR3 reads CASSRDRTANYGYTF. The CDR3 bases are TGTGCCAGCAGTAGGGACAGGACAGCTAACTATGGCTACACCTTC.

Concerning this clonotype itself: Since a much larger clone is just one base distant, this may be a read error. The rearrangement links TRBV20-1 to TRBJ2-3; D is possibly TRBD2 (5 bases). V was clipped by 0 bases and J by 1 base, with 8 bases between them. Germline V gene data show CDR1 as DFQATT and CDR2 as SNEGSKA (reference sequence). The CDR3 extends over 14 amino acids. CDR3 sequence reads: CSARDVGGTDTQYF. The CDR3 DNA reads TGCAGTGCTAGAGACGTCGGGGGCACAGATACGCAGTATTTT.

This clonotype has a handful of counts. The CDR3 nucleotides are TGCGCCAGCAGCCTGCAAGGGACAGGGACTGGAAACACCATATATTTT. Encoded protein: CASSLQGTGTGNTIYF. The rearrangement links TRBV5-1 to TRBJ1-3; 9 bases line up with TRBD1. CDR3 size: 16 residues. V was pared by 4 bases and J by 2 bases, with 7 bases of the junction left unmatched. CDR1 is SGHRS and CDR2 is YFSETQ in the germline V gene.

V usage is TRBV12-3 or TRBV12-4 and J usage is TRBJ2-1; no definite D call. The CDR3 sequence is 14 residues long. Trimming left V 7 bases short and J 4 bases short, with 14 bases between. Written as DNA, the CDR3 is TGTGCCAGCAACTCGTGGGCCCCGTACAATGAGCAGTTCTTC. This translates into CASNSWAPYNEQFF.

This clonotype was counted many times. CDR3 DNA: TGCGCCAGCAGCCGGGGATATGGGGACACTGAAGCTTTCTTT. This encodes CASSRGYGDTEAFF. The chain couples TRBV5-1 to TRBJ1-1; D gene unclear. This CDR3 contains 14 residues. V was pared by 4 bases and J by 3 bases, with 13 bases between. Germline loops: CDR1 SGHRS, CDR2 YFSETQ.

This clonotype was detected ten times or more. For the CDR3, the DNA is TGTGCCAGCAGCACAGGGGTCGGCACTGAAGCTTTCTTT. It specifies CASSTGVGTEAFF. The chain carries TRBV5-4 and TRBJ1-1; 7 nucleotides align to TRBD1. V lost 4 bases to trimming and J lost 4 bases; unmatched junction nucleotides: 4. Germline V lookup: CDR1 SGHNT, CDR2 YYREEE (reference sequence). The CDR3 runs 13 residues.

This clonotype turned up a few times. The rearrangement uses TRBV3-1 and TRBJ2-3; tentatively, D is TRBD1 or TRBD2 (6 bases each). This CDR3 has 15 residues. Looked up from germline, CDR1 is LGHDT and CDR2 is YNNKEL (reference sequence). V shed 1 base and J shed 7 bases, with 15 bases lying between them. In DNA form, the CDR3 reads TGTGCCAGCAGCCAAGCCCCGGGGGCGGATTATACGCAGTATTTT. Translating gives CASSQAPGADYTQYF.

The genes are TRBV19 and TRBJ1-2; the match to TRBD1 covers 10 bases. The junction had 7 bases not matched to a gene; V was cut back by 4 bases and J by 5 bases. Germline loops: CDR1 LNHDA, CDR2 SQIVND (reference sequence). CDR3 size: 15 residues. The CDR3 loop reads CASSTGTGALYGYTF. As DNA, the CDR3 is TGTGCCAGTAGTACCGGGACAGGGGCTCTATATGGCTACACCTTC.

This clonotype was seen repeatedly, ten times or more. One end of the junction is discordant with germline, which a read error may explain. The chain links TRBV7-7 to TRBJ1-1; no definite D call. The CDR3 is 13 amino acids. CDR1 and CDR2 from the germline V gene are SSHAT and FNYEAQ (reference sequence). The DNA of the CDR3 is TGTGCTAGCAGCTTTGACTGGAACACTGAAGCTTTCTTT. It codes for CASSFDWNTEAFF.

Ten or more counts support this clonotype. The chain has TRBV5-1 and TRBJ1-1; D is ambiguous. The V and J ends lost 4 bases and 5 bases respectively, with 15 bases between them. The CDR3 spans 14 residues. Germline CDR1 SGHRS, CDR2 YFSETQ. Here the CDR3 reads CASSRPGRRTEAFF. CDR3 DNA sequence: TGCGCCAGCAGCAGACCGGGGAGAAGGACTGAAGCTTTCTTT.

The V gene is TRBV19, the J gene TRBJ1-5; D gene uncertain. This CDR3 comprises 10 residues. V dropped 10 bases and J dropped 5 bases, with 6 bases sitting between them. The germline gives CDR1 LNHDA, CDR2 SQIVND (reference sequence). Here the CDR3 reads CAILYQPQHF. CDR3 nucleotides: TGTGCCATACTTTATCAGCCCCAGCATTTT.

With respect to this clonotype: A junction boundary mismatches the germline segment, possibly from a read error. The rearrangement links TRBV5-1 to TRBJ2-3; 8 bases are shared with TRBD2. CDR1 SGHRS and CDR2 YFSETQ come from the germline V gene. The length of the CDR3 is 14 residues. The CDR3, as DNA: TGCGCCAGCAACTTGCGGGGGGCGTCAGATACGCAGTATTTT. It is translated as CASNLRGASDTQYF.

This rearrangement joins TRBV6-2 or TRBV6-3 to TRBJ1-1; 8 bases align to TRBD1. This CDR3 spans 17 amino acids. CDR1 MNHEY and CDR2 SVGEGT come from the germline V gene. J gave up 1 base and V 4 bases, and 11 bases lay outside the gene matches. The CDR3 nucleotides are TGTGCCAGCAGTTTTTGGGGCTTTCAGGGGGCGAACACTGAAGCTTTCTTT. It is translated as CASSFWGFQGANTEAFF.

This clonotype was detected many times. This chain joins TRBV20-1 and TRBJ1-1; the D is unclear. The V end was cut by 3 bases, the J end by 3 bases, with 14 bases between. This CDR3 has 14 amino acids. Germline assignment: CDR1 DFQATT and CDR2 SNEGSKA (reference sequence). In DNA, the CDR3 is TGCAGTGCTAGGCTGGCAGGCCTAGACACTGAAGCTTTCTTT. Its protein product is CSARLAGLDTEAFF.

This clonotype showed up many times. The chain couples TRBV7-2 to TRBJ2-1; D may match TRBD1 or TRBD2 (6 bases each). CDR3 length equals 14 residues. V shed 5 bases and J shed 6 bases, with 14 bases lying between them. The germline gives CDR1 SGHTA, CDR2 FQGNSA. CDR3 DNA: TGTGCCAGCAGCCCCCAAAGGGGGGCCAATGAGCAGTTCTTC. Its protein product is CASSPQRGANEQFF.

The V call is TRBV7-6, the J call TRBJ2-5; TRBD2 matches 8 bases. CDR1 and CDR2 (germline): SGHVS, FNYEAQ. The CDR3 length is 15 residues. Trimming removed 7 bases from V and 0 bases from J; junction bases left unmatched: 7. Here the CDR3 DNA reads TGTGCCAGCACCCCCCGGGGGGGATACCAAGAGACCCAGTACTTC. It translates to CASTPRGGYQETQYF.

The chain combines TRBV6-5 with TRBJ2-5; D might be TRBD1 or TRBD2, each matching 7 bases. The CDR3 loop spans 17 amino acids. The ends were cut back, 0 bases at V and 4 bases at J, with 18 bases in the middle. The V gene's germline CDR1 is MNHEY and CDR2 SVGAGI. This CDR3 reads CASSYSGVAGGGETQYF. CDR3 DNA sequence: TGTGCCAGCAGTTACTCAGGGGTAGCAGGGGGGGGAGAGACCCAGTACTTC.

About this clonotype itself: One junction end disagrees with the germline gene, perhaps due to a read error. CDR3 in DNA: TGTGCCGGCAGCCCCCACACAGATACGCAGTATTTT. Protein product: CAGSPHTDTQYF. This rearrangement joins TRBV7-2 to TRBJ2-3; unclear D gene. CDR1 is SGHTA and CDR2 is FQGNSA in the germline V gene. This CDR3 spans 12 amino acids.

This rearrangement joins TRBV10-3 to TRBJ2-1; D gene uncertain. CDR1 ENHRY and CDR2 SYGVKD come from the germline V gene. V shed 6 bases and J shed 0 bases, with 15 bases lying between them. The CDR3 has 16 residues. CDR3 DNA sequence: TGTGCCATCAGCGGCCGGCCACTCTACTCCTACAATGAGCAGTTCTTC. As protein: CAISGRPLYSYNEQFF.

CDR3 sequence: CSGVGGAPTDTQYF. Written as DNA, the CDR3 is TGCAGTGGGGTGGGCGGGGCGCCCACAGATACGCAGTATTTT. The V call is TRBV20-1, the J call TRBJ2-3; perhaps TRBD2 as D (6 bases). The germline V gene has CDR1 DFQATT and CDR2 SNEGSKA (reference sequence). The CDR3 has 14 amino acids. V lost 7 bases and J lost 2, with 16 bases in between.

The CDR3 sequence: CASGKRADTQYF. In DNA, the CDR3 is TGTGCCAGTGGGAAGAGGGCAGATACGCAGTATTTT. The chain links TRBV19 to TRBJ2-3, with a weak D call TRBD2 (5 bases). From germline, CDR1 is LNHDA and CDR2 SQIVND (reference sequence). This CDR3 region has 12 residues. Trimming cost V 8 bases and J 4 bases, with 10 bases left between them.

This chain links TRBV20-1 with TRBJ2-7; tentatively, D is TRBD1 (8 bases). CDR1 is DFQATT, CDR2 SNEGSKA, per germline (reference sequence). The V end was cut by 5 bases, the J end by 7 bases, with 18 bases between. CDR3 length: 13 amino acids. The CDR3 region has the DNA TGCAGTGCTGCGACAGGGGCCGGGGGGGAGCAGTACTTC. It codes for CSAATGAGGEQYF.

This clonotype turned up a few times. The rearrangement joins TRBV12-5 to TRBJ2-3; D gene unclear. Germline-derived CDR1 and CDR2 are LGHNT and FRNRAP. The CDR3 spans 14 residues. V lost 0 bases and J 4 bases, leaving 8 bases between the germline ends. The CDR3 nucleotides read TGTGCTAGTGGTTTGGTCTACCGGTCAGATACGCAGTATTTT. Translated: CASGLVYRSDTQYF.

This clonotype appeared a few times. The rearrangement joins TRBV2 to TRBJ1-4; 12 bases fit TRBD1. V trimming: 3 bases; J trimming: 4 bases; junction bases outside the gene matches: 9. CDR1 is SNHLY, CDR2 FYNNEI, per germline. This CDR3 region has 18 residues. The CDR3 DNA sequence: TGTGCCAGCAGTGAGCAGGGACAGGGGGCTGGGGTTAATGAAAAACTGTTTTTT. Protein product: CASSEQGQGAGVNEKLFF.

Only a few counts were recorded for this clonotype. This chain uses TRBV29-1 with TRBJ2-5; D call uncertain. This CDR3 contains 10 residues. Trimming pared 4 bases from V and 5 bases from J, leaving 5 bases between. Germline assignment: CDR1 SQVTM and CDR2 ANQGSEA. This chain's CDR3 is CSVGEETQYF. CDR3 bases: TGCAGCGTTGGTGAGGAGACCCAGTACTTC.

This sequence joins TRBV18 and TRBJ2-5; 10 bases line up with TRBD1. This CDR3 has 15 residues. Germline CDR1 reads KGHSH; CDR2 reads LQKENI. V dropped 3 bases and J dropped 5; count of bases not matched to a gene: 6. DNA of the CDR3: TGTGCCAGCTCACCCGGCGACAGGGGGCGCGAGACCCAGTACTTC. This gives the protein CASSPGDRGRETQYF.

This clonotype was counted a few times. This sequence joins TRBV5-1 and TRBJ2-3; D gene ambiguous. V was cut by 4 bases and J by 7 bases, with 13 bases left in between. The germline V gene has CDR1 SGHRS and CDR2 YFSETQ. The CDR3 consists of 13 residues. CDR3 bases: TGCGCCAGCAGCCCCCGGACCCTCAATACGCAGTATTTT. Protein: CASSPRTLNTQYF.

A remark on this clonotype: Mismatch with germline at one junction end may stem from a read error. The chain joins TRBV7-9 to TRBJ2-5; D not resolved. The CDR3 runs to 10 residues. The germline gives CDR1 SEHNR, CDR2 FQNEAQ (reference sequence). The CDR3 DNA reads TGTGCCAGCCACCAGGAGACCCAGTACTTC. Translating gives CASHQETQYF.

This clonotype showed up many times. The chain links TRBV10-3 to TRBJ2-6; D could derive from TRBD1 or TRBD2 (6 bases each). The V gene lost 8 bases and the J gene lost 2 bases, with 16 bases spanning the gap. CDR3 length: 16 residues. CDR1 is ENHRY and CDR2 is SYGVKD in the germline V gene. The CDR3 nucleotides are TGTGCCATCGGTGGGGGGCTAGGGACTGGGGCCAACGTCCTGACTTTC. It codes for CAIGGGLGTGANVLTF.

This sequence joins TRBV23-1 and TRBJ2-7; 8 nucleotides agree with TRBD2. TRBV23-1 is flagged as an ORF with uncertain function. The CDR3 is 16 residues long. The V and J ends lost 7 bases and 5 bases, in that order; junction bases with no gene match: 16. CDR3 loop: CASTAGEVSYRDEQYV. As DNA, the CDR3 is TGCGCCAGCACAGCGGGGGAGGTATCCTATAGGGACGAGCAGTACGTC.